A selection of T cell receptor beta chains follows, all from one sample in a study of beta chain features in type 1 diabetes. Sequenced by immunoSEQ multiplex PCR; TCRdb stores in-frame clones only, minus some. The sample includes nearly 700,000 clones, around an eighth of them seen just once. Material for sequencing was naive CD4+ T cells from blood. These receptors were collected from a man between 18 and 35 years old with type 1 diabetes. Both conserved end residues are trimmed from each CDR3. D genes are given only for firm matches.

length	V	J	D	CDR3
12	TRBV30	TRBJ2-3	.	AWIPTGNTDTQY
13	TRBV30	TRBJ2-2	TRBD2	AGLAGKLMTGELF
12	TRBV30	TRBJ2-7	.	AWSVDGVVYEQY
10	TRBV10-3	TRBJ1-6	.	AISKEGLPLH
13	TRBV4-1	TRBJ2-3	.	ASSQDPTPPDTQY
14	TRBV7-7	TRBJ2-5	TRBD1	ASSPQATGARETQY
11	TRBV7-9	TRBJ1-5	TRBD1	ASGLTGGDPQH
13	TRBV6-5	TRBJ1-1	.	ASSPWGLGNTEAF
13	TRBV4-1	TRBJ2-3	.	ASSQDRDFTDTQY
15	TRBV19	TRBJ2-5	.	ASSPTRQARSRETQY
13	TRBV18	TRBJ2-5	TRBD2	ASSPGTSGQETQY
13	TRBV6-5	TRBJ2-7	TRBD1	ASSRTGDLSYEQY
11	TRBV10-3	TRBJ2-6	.	AIKSSGANVLT
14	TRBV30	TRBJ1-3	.	AWMPPFLGPRNTIY
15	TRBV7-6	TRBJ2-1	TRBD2	ASSLELAASSYNEQF
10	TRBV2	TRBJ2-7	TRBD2	ASTLADYEQY
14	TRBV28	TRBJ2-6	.	ASSLIPGTGANVLT
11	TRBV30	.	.	AWSVQVDYEQY
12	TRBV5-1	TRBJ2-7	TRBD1	ASSTGQGNDEQY
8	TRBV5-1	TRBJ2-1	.	ASSPNEQF
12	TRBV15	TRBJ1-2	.	ATSRIDSNYGYT
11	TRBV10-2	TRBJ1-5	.	ASSESPGEPQH
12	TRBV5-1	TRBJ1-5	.	ASSLVSEGQPQH
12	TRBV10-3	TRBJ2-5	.	AISGVGGRETQY
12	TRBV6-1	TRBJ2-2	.	ASSPGRNTGELF
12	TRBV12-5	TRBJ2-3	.	ASGLPRATDTQY
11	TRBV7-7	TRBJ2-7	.	ASSLGQNYEQY
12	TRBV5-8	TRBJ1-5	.	ASSLGLEGQPQH
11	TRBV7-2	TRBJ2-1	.	ASSLSSTNEQF